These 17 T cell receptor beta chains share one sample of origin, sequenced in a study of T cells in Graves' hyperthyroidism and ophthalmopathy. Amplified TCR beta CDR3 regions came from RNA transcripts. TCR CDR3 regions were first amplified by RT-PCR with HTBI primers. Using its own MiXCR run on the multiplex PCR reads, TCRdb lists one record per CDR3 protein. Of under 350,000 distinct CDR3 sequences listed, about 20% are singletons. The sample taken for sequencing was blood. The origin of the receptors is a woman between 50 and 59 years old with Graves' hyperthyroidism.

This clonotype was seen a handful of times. CDR3 sequence: CASSLIPGQSTDTQYF. CDR3 nucleotide sequence: TGCGCCAGCAGCCTCATCCCGGGACAGAGCACAGATACGCAGTATTTT. The V call is TRBV5-1, the J call TRBJ2-3; TRBD1 aligns across 7 bases. Germline CDR1 reads SGHRS; CDR2 reads YFSETQ. Germline trimming cut 4 bases from V and 0 bases from J; bases unmatched to any gene: 8. This CDR3 region has 16 residues.

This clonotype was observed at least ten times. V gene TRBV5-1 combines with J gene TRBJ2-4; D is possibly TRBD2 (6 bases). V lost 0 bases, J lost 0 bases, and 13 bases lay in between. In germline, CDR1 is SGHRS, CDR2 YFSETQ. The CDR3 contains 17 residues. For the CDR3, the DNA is TGCGCCAGCAGCTTGGAAGGGCAGGGACTAGCCAAAAACATTCAGTACTTC. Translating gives CASSLEGQGLAKNIQYF.

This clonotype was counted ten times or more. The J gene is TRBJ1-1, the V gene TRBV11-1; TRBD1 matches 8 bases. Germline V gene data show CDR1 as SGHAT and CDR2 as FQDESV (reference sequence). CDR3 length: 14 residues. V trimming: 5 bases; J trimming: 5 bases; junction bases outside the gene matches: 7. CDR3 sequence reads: CASSLDRAETEAFF. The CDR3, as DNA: TGTGCCAGCAGCCTGGACAGGGCTGAGACTGAAGCTTTCTTT.

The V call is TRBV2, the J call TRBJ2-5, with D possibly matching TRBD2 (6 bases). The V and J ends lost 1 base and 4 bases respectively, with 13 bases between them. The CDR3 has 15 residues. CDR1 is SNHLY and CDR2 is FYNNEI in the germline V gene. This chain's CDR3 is CASSEVSGGGETQYF. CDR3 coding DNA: TGTGCCAGCAGTGAAGTTAGCGGAGGAGGAGAGACCCAGTACTTC.

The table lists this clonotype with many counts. CDR3 sequence (DNA): TGCAGTGCTAGGGAGGGTCCCCGCACTGAAGCTTTCTTT. Protein sequence: CSAREGPRTEAFF. The chain joins TRBV20-1 to TRBJ1-1, with D unclear. The germline V gene encodes CDR1 DFQATT and CDR2 SNEGSKA (reference sequence). Trimming removed 3 bases from V and 4 bases from J, with 12 bases in between. The CDR3 has 13 amino acids.

The CDR3 protein is CASSSGSGTDTQYF. For the CDR3, the DNA is TGTGCCAGCAGCTCAGGGTCAGGCACAGATACGCAGTATTTT. The chain employs TRBV7-3 and TRBJ2-3, with a tentative D call TRBD1 (5 bases). The CDR3 has 14 residues. Trimming removed 4 bases from V and 1 base from J, with 9 bases in between. Germline CDR1 and CDR2: SGHTA and FQGTGA.

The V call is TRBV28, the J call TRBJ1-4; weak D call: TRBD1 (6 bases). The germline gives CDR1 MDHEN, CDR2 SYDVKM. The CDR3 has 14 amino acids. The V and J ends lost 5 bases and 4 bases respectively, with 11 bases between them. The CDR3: CASSDRFHNEKLFF. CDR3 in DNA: TGTGCCAGCAGTGACAGGTTCCATAATGAAAAACTGTTTTTT.

The CDR3 here is CASKRTGTGYGYTF. The DNA of the CDR3 is TGTGCCAGTAAACGGACAGGGACCGGATATGGCTACACCTTC. The chain links TRBV19 to TRBJ1-2; TRBD1 agrees at 8 bases. The CDR3 sequence is 14 residues long. Trimming removed 7 bases from V and 5 bases from J; junction bases left unmatched: 9. The germline V gene has CDR1 LNHDA and CDR2 SQIVND (reference sequence).

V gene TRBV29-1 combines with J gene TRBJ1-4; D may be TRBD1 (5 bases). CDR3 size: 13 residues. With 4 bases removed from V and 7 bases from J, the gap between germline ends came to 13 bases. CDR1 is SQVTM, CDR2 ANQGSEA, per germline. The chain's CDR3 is CSVGGRDGEKLFF. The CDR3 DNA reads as TGCAGCGTTGGAGGCAGGGACGGTGAAAAACTGTTTTTT.

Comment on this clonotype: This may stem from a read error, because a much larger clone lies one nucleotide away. CDR3 protein: CASSQRRGLNTEAFF. In nucleotides, the CDR3 is TGTGCCAGCAGCCAGCGACGGGGTCTGAACACTGAAGCTTTCTTT. The rearrangement joins TRBV7-8 to TRBJ1-1; D is ambiguous. Trimming removed 5 bases from V and 0 bases from J, with 13 bases in between. The V gene's germline CDR1 is SGHVS and CDR2 FQNEAQ. The CDR3 runs 15 residues.

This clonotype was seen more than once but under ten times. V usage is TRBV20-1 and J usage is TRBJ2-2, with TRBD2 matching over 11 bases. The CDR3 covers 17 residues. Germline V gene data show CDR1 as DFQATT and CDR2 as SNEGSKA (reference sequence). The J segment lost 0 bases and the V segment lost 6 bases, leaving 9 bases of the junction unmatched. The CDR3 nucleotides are TGCAGTGCCCGGGGCTTTAGCGGGGGGGCGAACACCGGGGAGCTGTTTTTT. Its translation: CSARGFSGGANTGELFF.

The DNA for the CDR3 is TGTGCCAGCAGTTATCAAGGAGGGGCGGGCGGGGAGCTGTTTTTT. The encoded protein is CASSYQGGAGGELFF. The rearrangement uses TRBV6-9 and TRBJ2-2; D is perhaps TRBD2 (6 bases). The CDR3 is 15 amino acids. The V gene lost 2 bases and the J gene lost 7 bases, with 14 bases spanning the gap. Germline V lookup: CDR1 MNHGY, CDR2 SVAAGI.

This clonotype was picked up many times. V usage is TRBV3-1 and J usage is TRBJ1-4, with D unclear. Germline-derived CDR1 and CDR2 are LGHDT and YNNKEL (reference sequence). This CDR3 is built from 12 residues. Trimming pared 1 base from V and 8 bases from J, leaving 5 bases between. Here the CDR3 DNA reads TGTGCCAGCAGCCAAGGATTCGAAAAACTGTTTTTT. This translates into CASSQGFEKLFF.

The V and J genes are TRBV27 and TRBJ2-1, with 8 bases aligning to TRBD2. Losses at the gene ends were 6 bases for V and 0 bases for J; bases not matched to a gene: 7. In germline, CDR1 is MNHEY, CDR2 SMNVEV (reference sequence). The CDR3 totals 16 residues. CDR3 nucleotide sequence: TGTGCCAGCAGAAAACTAGCGGATAGCTCCTACAATGAGCAGTTCTTC. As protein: CASRKLADSSYNEQFF.

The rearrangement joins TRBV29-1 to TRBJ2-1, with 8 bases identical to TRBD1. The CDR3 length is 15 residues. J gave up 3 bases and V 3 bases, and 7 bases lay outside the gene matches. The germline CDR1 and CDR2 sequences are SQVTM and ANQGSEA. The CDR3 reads CSVETTGENYNEQFF. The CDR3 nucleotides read TGCAGCGTTGAGACGACAGGGGAGAACTACAATGAGCAGTTCTTC.

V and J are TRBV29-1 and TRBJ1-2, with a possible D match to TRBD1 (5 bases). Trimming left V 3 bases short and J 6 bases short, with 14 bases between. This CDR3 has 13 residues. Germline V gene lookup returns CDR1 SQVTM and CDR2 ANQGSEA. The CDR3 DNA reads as TGCAGCGTTGACCCCTCTGGGGGGGATGGCTACACCTTC. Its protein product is CSVDPSGGDGYTF.

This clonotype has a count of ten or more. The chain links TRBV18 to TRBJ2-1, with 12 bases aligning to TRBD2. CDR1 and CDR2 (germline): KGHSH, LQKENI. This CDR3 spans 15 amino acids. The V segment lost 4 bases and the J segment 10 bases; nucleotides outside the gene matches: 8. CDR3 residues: CASSRGLAGFQEQFF. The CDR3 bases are TGTGCCAGCTCACGTGGACTAGCGGGATTTCAAGAGCAGTTCTTC.